This TCR beta chain was observed in a study of beta chain features in type 1 diabetes. Background on the study: Summed over all samples, the examined sorted cells came to 107,917,701. Whole-study findings and limits: Among all four CD4+ subsets, Type 1 diabetes patients had TCRB CDR3s that were moderately but significantly shorter.

A word on this clone: Its antigen is currently unknown.

Expressed TCRB transcripts got sequenced, as all isolated RNA was reverse transcribed. The table came from immunoSEQ multiplex PCR; TCRdb's copy has only in-frame clones and leaves some out. The data show about 290,000 clones, around 7.3% seen once. Trimming pared 9 bases from V and 6 bases from J, leaving 15 bases between. The CDR3 contains 13 residues. Germline lookup yields CDR1 MNHNS and CDR2 SASEGT. This sequence originates from a woman aged 18 to 35 in good health. The V call is TRBV6-1, the J call TRBJ1-5; no definite D call. What was sequenced was central memory CD4+ T cells from blood. CDR3 region: CASSLGGAQPQHF. The CDR3, as DNA: TGTGCCAGTTCGCTCGGTGGTGCTCAGCCCCAGCATTTT.